The 25 T cell receptor beta chains below were found in one sample sequenced in a study of T cells after yellow fever vaccination. A single record per CDR3 protein comes from TCRdb applying MiXCR to the 5' RACE reads. The profile shows some 300,000 distinct CDR3 sequences, less than 9.5% of them singletons. The sequencing used CD4+ T cells sorted from PBMCs, collected 5 days after the yellow fever booster vaccination. These receptors came from a man aged 18 to 30 who received the YFV17D yellow fever vaccine.

This clonotype was seen only a few times. The CDR3 bases are TGTGCCAGCAGCCAAGATCGAGACAGGGGCAGGGCCCAGTACTTC. Translated, it gives CASSQDRDRGRAQYF. The genes are TRBV4-2 and TRBJ2-5, with 8 positions matching TRBD1. Germline assignment: CDR1 LGHNA and CDR2 YNFKEQ. The CDR3 loop spans 15 amino acids. Germline trimming cut 0 bases from V and 9 bases from J; bases unmatched to any gene: 9.

This clonotype was seen ten or more times. V gene TRBV4-3 combines with J gene TRBJ2-3; a weak D match, TRBD2 (6 bases). The CDR3 is made up of 15 amino acids. The V gene lost 5 bases and the J gene lost 2 bases, with 14 bases spanning the gap. Germline V gene lookup returns CDR1 LGHNA and CDR2 YSLEER. The CDR3 DNA sequence: TGCGCCAGCAGCTCCGGTCGGGGGTACACAGATACGCAGTATTTT. This translates into CASSSGRGYTDTQYF.

This clonotype was counted only a few times. One junction end does not reproduce the germline sequence, and a read error may be involved. The chain is built from TRBV29-1 and TRBJ2-4; the D call may be TRBD1 or TRBD2 (5 bases each). Germline V gene lookup returns CDR1 SQVTM and CDR2 ANQGSEA. The CDR3 has 14 residues. This CDR3 reads CSVAGIGTENFQYF. The CDR3 DNA sequence: TGCAGCGTTGCCGGGATAGGGACCGAAAACTTTCAGTACTTC.

The chain carries TRBV12-3 or TRBV12-4 and TRBJ1-6; 8 bases align to TRBD1. V dropped 5 bases and J dropped 5; count of bases not matched to a gene: 5. This CDR3 is 15 amino acids long. As DNA, the CDR3 is TGTGCCAGCAGTCAGGGGGCAGGGGATAATTCACCCCTCCACTTT. The encoded protein is CASSQGAGDNSPLHF.

This clonotype was detected ten times or more. This chain links TRBV7-2 with TRBJ2-5; 9 bases align to TRBD2. Germline V CDR1 and CDR2: SGHTA, FQGNSA. This CDR3 region has 13 residues. Germline trimming cut 6 bases from V and 5 bases from J; bases unmatched to any gene: 4. CDR3 nucleotides: TGTGCCAGCAGACTTAGCGGGGGTGAGACCCAGTACTTC. As protein: CASRLSGGETQYF.

This clonotype has at least ten counts. The rearrangement links TRBV6-5 to TRBJ2-2; 7 nucleotides align to TRBD2. Germline-derived CDR1 and CDR2 are MNHEY and SVGAGI. The CDR3 loop spans 13 amino acids. V lost 6 bases and J lost 7; bases outside the gene matches: 5. DNA for the CDR3: TGTGCCAGCAGGGGGAGGGAGCACGGGGAGCTGTTTTTT. Translated, it gives CASRGREHGELFF.

CDR3 loop: CSANPRDQLFF. In DNA, the CDR3 is TGCAGTGCAAATCCCCGGGACCAACTGTTTTTT. This rearrangement joins TRBV20-1 to TRBJ1-4, with a possible D match to TRBD1 (5 bases). V shed 6 bases and J shed 12 bases, with 14 bases lying between them. The CDR3 covers 11 residues. Looked up from germline, CDR1 is DFQATT and CDR2 is SNEGSKA (reference sequence).

The chain uses TRBV6-1 and TRBJ2-7; 8 positions agree with TRBD1. V trimming: 5 bases; J trimming: 0 bases; junction bases outside the gene matches: 3. This CDR3 region has 14 residues. Germline V gene lookup returns CDR1 MNHNS and CDR2 SASEGT. This CDR3 is CASSYTGGSYEQYV. CDR3 nucleotide sequence: TGTGCCAGCAGTTATACAGGGGGCTCCTACGAGCAGTACGTC.

This clonotype was seen repeatedly, ten times or more. This chain connects TRBV12-3 or TRBV12-4 to TRBJ2-1; no reliable D call. V was clipped by 9 bases and J by 5 bases, with 17 bases between them. The CDR3 sequence is 14 residues long. CDR3: CASSLAPRNNEQFF. The DNA of the CDR3 is TGTGCCAGTAGCTTAGCCCCCAGGAACAATGAGCAGTTCTTC.

This clonotype was observed a handful of times. The CDR3 sequence: CASSLAGVGRSPLHF. In nucleotides, the CDR3 is TGCGCCAGCAGCTTGGCCGGGGTTGGCCGTTCACCCCTCCACTTT. The chain is built from TRBV5-1 and TRBJ1-6, with unresolved D. This CDR3 is built from 15 residues. Deletions cut 0 bases from V and 9 bases from J, with 13 bases between. Germline V CDR1 and CDR2: SGHRS, YFSETQ.

The J gene is TRBJ1-1, the V gene TRBV7-2; no clear D gene. Per the germline V gene, CDR1 is SGHTA and CDR2 is FQGNSA. This CDR3 has 15 residues. Trimming pared 1 base from V and 4 bases from J, leaving 13 bases between. The CDR3 DNA reads as TGTGCCAGCAGCTTAGATCCCCCAAAGAGCACTGAAGCTTTCTTT. Protein sequence: CASSLDPPKSTEAFF.

This CDR3 reads CASSRGEEYGYTF. The CDR3 coding sequence is TGTGCCAGCAGCCGGGGGGAAGAATATGGCTACACCTTC. The V and J genes are TRBV12-3 or TRBV12-4 and TRBJ1-2, with a possible D match to TRBD1 (5 bases). The CDR3 is 13 amino acids. Between the trimmed V and J ends, which lost 6 bases and 5 bases, there was a span of 13 bases.

A few counts support this clonotype. This chain uses TRBV6-2 or TRBV6-3 with TRBJ1-2; TRBD1 might be the D (5 bases). Trimming shortened V by 6 bases and J by 3 bases, and 20 bases separated the two germline ends. CDR1 is MNHEY, CDR2 SVGEGT, per germline. The CDR3 is 16 residues long. The CDR3 protein is CASSDGHSGSDYGYTF. DNA of the CDR3: TGTGCCAGCAGCGACGGACATTCCGGGTCGGACTATGGCTACACCTTC.

The V call is TRBV9, the J call TRBJ2-3, with D perhaps TRBD1 (6 bases). CDR1 SGDLS and CDR2 YYNGEE come from the germline V gene. The CDR3 sequence is 14 residues long. V dropped 0 bases and J dropped 5 bases, with 10 bases sitting between them. The CDR3 DNA sequence: TGTGCCAGCAGCGTAGGGGGGCGTATAGATACGCAGTATTTT. This gives the protein CASSVGGRIDTQYF.

This clonotype was observed at least ten times. The rearrangement joins TRBV4-2 to TRBJ2-2; D may be TRBD2 (5 bases). The CDR3 consists of 16 residues. The germline V gene has CDR1 LGHNA and CDR2 YNFKEQ. Deletions cut 0 bases from V and 4 bases from J, with 12 bases between. The CDR3 here is CASSQDGVRGTGELFF. CDR3 nucleotides: TGTGCCAGCAGCCAAGACGGAGTCCGGGGCACCGGGGAGCTGTTTTTT.

The genes are TRBV30 and TRBJ1-2; D uncertain. Germline loops: CDR1 GTSNPN, CDR2 SVGIG (reference sequence). CDR3 length: 14 amino acids. V shed 2 bases and J shed 3 bases, with 13 bases lying between them. The CDR3 here is CAWSTRRGDYGYTF. The CDR3 DNA reads as TGTGCCTGGAGTACCAGACGGGGAGACTATGGCTACACCTTC.

As concerns this clonotype: The junction shows a germline mismatch at one end, possibly a read error. The chain recombines TRBV7-2 with TRBJ1-3; D uncertain. Germline CDR1 SGHTA, CDR2 FQGNSA. The length of the CDR3 is 16 residues. CDR3 protein: CASSLAHKAGGDTIYF. For the CDR3, the DNA is TGTGCCAGCAGCTTAGCTCACAAGGCGGGTGGAGACACCATATATTTT.

This rearrangement joins TRBV9 to TRBJ2-5; D call uncertain. The V gene lost 2 bases and the J gene lost 2 bases, with 7 bases spanning the gap. This CDR3 has 13 amino acids. Germline V lookup: CDR1 SGDLS, CDR2 YYNGEE. The CDR3 nucleotides are TGTGCCAGCAGCGTCGGCAGACAAGAGACCCAGTACTTC. Protein: CASSVGRQETQYF.

This clonotype has a handful of counts. This chain joins TRBV6-1 and TRBJ2-7; D assignment may be TRBD1 or TRBD2 (6 bases each). The CDR3 is 13 residues long. Germline lookup yields CDR1 MNHNS and CDR2 SASEGT. V lost 1 base, J lost 9 bases, and 13 bases lay in between. The CDR3 DNA follows: TGTGCCAGCAGTGAAGTATGGGGGGCAAGGCAGTACGTC. Translated: CASSEVWGARQYV.

The table lists this clonotype with many counts. The chain uses TRBV4-3 and TRBJ2-1; D is possibly TRBD1 (5 bases). The V end lost 1 base, the J end lost 8 bases, and 21 bases lay between the germline ends. There are 17 residues in the CDR3. Germline V gives CDR1 LGHNA, CDR2 YSLEER. CDR3: CASSQAISTDPGDEQFF. CDR3 in DNA: TGCGCCAGCAGCCAAGCAATCTCGACAGACCCGGGCGATGAGCAGTTCTTC.

This clonotype was observed many times. The V gene is TRBV7-3, the J gene TRBJ2-1, with D perhaps matching TRBD1 or TRBD2 (6 bases each). This CDR3 is 17 amino acids long. The ends were cut back, 4 bases at V and 8 bases at J, with 24 bases in the middle. CDR1 and CDR2 (germline): SGHTA, FQGTGA. The chain's CDR3 is CASSSPPGGGAGDEQFF. The CDR3, as DNA: TGTGCCAGCAGCTCTCCCCCCGGGGGCGGTGCGGGCGATGAGCAGTTCTTC.

This clonotype has just a few counts. The CDR3: CASSQDGQGPYSNQPQHF. In DNA, the CDR3 is TGCGCCAGCAGCCAAGATGGGCAGGGGCCGTATAGCAATCAGCCCCAGCATTTT. The chain carries TRBV4-1 and TRBJ1-5; possible D gene TRBD1, 6 bases. CDR1 is MGHRA, CDR2 YSYEKL, per germline. V lost 0 bases to trimming and J lost 0 bases, with 15 bases between them. The CDR3 runs 18 residues.

This clonotype was seen many times. The chain couples TRBV5-1 to TRBJ1-6; no definite D call. The CDR3 consists of 14 residues. The ends were cut back, 1 base at V and 7 bases at J, with 9 bases in the middle. The germline V gene encodes CDR1 SGHRS and CDR2 YFSETQ. CDR3 DNA: TGCGCCAGCAGCTTGTCGCAGGCGAATTCACCCCTCCACTTT. The encoded protein is CASSLSQANSPLHF.

In its sample, this clonotype was seen a few times. V and J are TRBV7-2 and TRBJ1-5, with 8 bases fitting TRBD1. This CDR3 contains 16 residues. With 2 bases clipped from V and 6 bases from J, the junction kept 9 bases outside the gene matches. In germline, CDR1 is SGHTA, CDR2 FQGNSA. CDR3 sequence reads: CASSLYARGLVQPQHF. CDR3 bases: TGTGCCAGCAGCTTATATGCCAGGGGGCTAGTTCAGCCCCAGCATTTT.

This clonotype was detected a few times. The chain couples TRBV12-2 to TRBJ1-5; the DNA was not used to check the table's D call, TRBD1. TRBV12-2 is given as a pseudogene. The CDR3 is made up of 14 amino acids. CDR3 sequence: CASRPRSGYQPQHF. The CDR3 bases are TGTGCAAGTCGCCCCCGTTCCGGTTATCAGCCCCAGCATTTT.